Listed here is a single TCR beta chain. Its antigen remains unknown. These gene names are mouse names. The read halts 1 residue ahead of the CDR3 end, with the missing end drawn from the germline J gene. TCRbeta CDR3 was sequenced at survey depth with template counts. TCRdb's table, derived via immunoSEQ multiplex PCR, lists solely in-frame clones and lacks some. The data show 8,500 to 9,000 clones, around two fifths seen once. Time point meaning: mouse harvest day 7 after allogeneic transplant. Each mouse received 10^7 T-cell-depleted marrow cells plus 10^6 splenic CD5+ T cells by tail vein. Tissues came from B6→BALB/c major-mismatch GVHD mice at day 7 or 14. The CDR3 runs to 13 residues. The germline CDR1 and CDR2 sequences are KGHTA and FQNQQP. The record originates from a study of tissue T cells after allogeneic stem cell transplantation. Study results and caveats: Sampling depth was limited, and the cohort was small and clinically varied.

The TCR originated in a female BALB/c mouse given C57BL/6 T cells with graft-versus-host disease after an allogeneic hematopoietic cell transplant. The sample comprised skin. The chain employs TRBV23 and TRBJ1-1; the tabulated D call, TRBD1, remains unverified against the DNA. CDR3 protein: CSSSLGGSTEVFF. The covered CDR3 bases are TGCTCCAGCAGTCTAGGGGGCAGCACAGAAGTCTTC.